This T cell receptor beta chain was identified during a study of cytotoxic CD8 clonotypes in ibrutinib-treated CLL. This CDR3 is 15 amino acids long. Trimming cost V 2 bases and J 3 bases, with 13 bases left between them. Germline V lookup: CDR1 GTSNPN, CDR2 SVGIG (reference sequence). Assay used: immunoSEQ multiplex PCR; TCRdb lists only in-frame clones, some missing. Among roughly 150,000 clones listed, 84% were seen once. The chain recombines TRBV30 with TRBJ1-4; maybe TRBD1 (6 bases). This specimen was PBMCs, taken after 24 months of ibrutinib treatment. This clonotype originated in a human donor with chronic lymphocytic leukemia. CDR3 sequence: CAWSSTGLPNEKLFF. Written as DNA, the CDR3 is TGTGCCTGGAGTTCAACAGGGCTACCTAATGAAAAACTGTTTTTT.